This T cell receptor (beta chain) was observed in a study of T cell changes during pregnancy in multiple sclerosis. V lost 4 bases, J lost 9 bases, and 14 bases lay in between. The germline CDR1 and CDR2 sequences are MNHEY and SMNVEV (reference sequence). The CDR3 runs to 13 residues. Assay used: immunoSEQ multiplex PCR; TCRdb lists only in-frame clones, some missing. Of tens of thousands of clones in the sample, 80% to 95% were seen once. This sample comprised CD4+ T cells from peripheral blood mononuclear cells, obtained in the second trimester of pregnancy. The clonotype was recovered from a female donor with multiple sclerosis, enrolled in a pregnancy study. This chain joins TRBV27 and TRBJ2-3, with D possibly being TRBD1 (6 bases). CDR3 sequence reads: CASSYADSRTQYF. The CDR3 nucleotides are TGTGCCAGCAGTTACGCGGACAGTAGGACGCAGTATTTT.